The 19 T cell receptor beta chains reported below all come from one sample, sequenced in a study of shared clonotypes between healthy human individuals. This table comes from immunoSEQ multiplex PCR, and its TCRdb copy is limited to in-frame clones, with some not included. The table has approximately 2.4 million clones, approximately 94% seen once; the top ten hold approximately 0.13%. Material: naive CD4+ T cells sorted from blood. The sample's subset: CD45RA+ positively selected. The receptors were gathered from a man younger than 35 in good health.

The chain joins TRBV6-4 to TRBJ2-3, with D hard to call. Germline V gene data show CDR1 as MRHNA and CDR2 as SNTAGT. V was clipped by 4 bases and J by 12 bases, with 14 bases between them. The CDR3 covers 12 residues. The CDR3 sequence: CASSGVGSAQYF. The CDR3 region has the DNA TGTGCCAGCAGTGGAGTGGGCTCCGCACAGTATTTT.

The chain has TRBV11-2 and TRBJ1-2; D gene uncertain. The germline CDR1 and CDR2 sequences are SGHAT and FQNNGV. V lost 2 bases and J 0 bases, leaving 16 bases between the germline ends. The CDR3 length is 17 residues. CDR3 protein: CASSLSVGGRPNYGYTF. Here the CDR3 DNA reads TGTGCCAGCAGCTTATCCGTGGGTGGCAGACCTAACTATGGCTACACCTTC.

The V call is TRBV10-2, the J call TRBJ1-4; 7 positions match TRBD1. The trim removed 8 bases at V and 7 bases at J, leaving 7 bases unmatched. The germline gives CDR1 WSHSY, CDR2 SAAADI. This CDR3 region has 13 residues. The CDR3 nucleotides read TGCGCCAGCCTTAGGGGGCTCGGTGAAAAACTGTTTTTT. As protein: CASLRGLGEKLFF.

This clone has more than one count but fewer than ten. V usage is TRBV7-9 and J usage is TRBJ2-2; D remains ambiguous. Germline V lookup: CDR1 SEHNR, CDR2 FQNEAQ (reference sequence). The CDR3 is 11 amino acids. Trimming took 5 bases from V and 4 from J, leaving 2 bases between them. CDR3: CASSPTGELFF. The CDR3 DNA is TGTGCCAGCAGCCCCACCGGGGAGCTGTTTTTT.

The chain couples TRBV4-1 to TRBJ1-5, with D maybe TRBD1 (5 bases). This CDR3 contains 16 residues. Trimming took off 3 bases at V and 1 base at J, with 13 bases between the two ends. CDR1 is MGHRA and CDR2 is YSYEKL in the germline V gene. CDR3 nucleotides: TGCGCCAGCAGCCAGGGGGAACAGAGCAGCAATCAGCCCCAGCATTTT. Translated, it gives CASSQGEQSSNQPQHF.

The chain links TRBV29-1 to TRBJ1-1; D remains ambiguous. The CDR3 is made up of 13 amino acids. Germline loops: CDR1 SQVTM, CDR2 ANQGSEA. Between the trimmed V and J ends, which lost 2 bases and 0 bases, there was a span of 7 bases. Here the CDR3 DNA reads TGCAGCGTTGAAAAGGTTATGAACACTGAAGCTTTCTTT. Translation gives CSVEKVMNTEAFF.

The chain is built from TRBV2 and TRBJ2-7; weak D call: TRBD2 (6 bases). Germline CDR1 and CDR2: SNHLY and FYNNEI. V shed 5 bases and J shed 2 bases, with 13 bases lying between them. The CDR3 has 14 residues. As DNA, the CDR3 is TGTGCCAGCAGTACGGGAGTTCTCACCTACGAGCAGTACTTC. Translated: CASSTGVLTYEQYF.

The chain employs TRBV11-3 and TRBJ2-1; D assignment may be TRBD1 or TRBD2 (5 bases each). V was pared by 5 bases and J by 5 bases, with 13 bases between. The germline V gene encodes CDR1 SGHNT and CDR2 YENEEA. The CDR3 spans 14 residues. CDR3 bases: TGTGCCAGCAGCCCCTTTGGGACCAACAATGAGCAGTTCTTC. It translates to CASSPFGTNNEQFF.

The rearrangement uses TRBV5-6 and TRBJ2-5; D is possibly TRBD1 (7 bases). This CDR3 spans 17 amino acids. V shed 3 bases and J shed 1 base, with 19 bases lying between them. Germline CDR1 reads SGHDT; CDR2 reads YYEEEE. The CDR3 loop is CASSSSEQGRIQETQYF. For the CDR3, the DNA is TGTGCCAGCAGCTCTTCAGAACAGGGGAGGATCCAAGAGACCCAGTACTTC.

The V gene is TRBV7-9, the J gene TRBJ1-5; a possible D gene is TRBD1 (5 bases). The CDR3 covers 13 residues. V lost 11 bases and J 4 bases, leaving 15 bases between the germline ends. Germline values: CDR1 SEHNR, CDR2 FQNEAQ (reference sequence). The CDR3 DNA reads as TGTGCCTCCACCCGGGGGGTTAATCAGCCCCAGCATTTT. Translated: CASTRGVNQPQHF. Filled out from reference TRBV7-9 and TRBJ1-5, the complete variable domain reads DTGVSQNPRHKITKRGQNVTFRCDPISEHNRLYWYRQTLGQGPEFLTYFQNEAQLEKSRLLSDRFSAERPKGSFSTLEIQRTEQGDSAMYLCASTRGVNQPQHFGDGTRLSIL.

CDR3 protein: CAIKVRDGYTF. The CDR3 region has the DNA TGTGCCATCAAAGTCCGCGATGGCTACACCTTC. V is TRBV10-3 and J is TRBJ1-2; no definite D call. The V gene's germline CDR1 is ENHRY and CDR2 SYGVKD. The CDR3 totals 11 residues. Trimming pared 7 bases from V and 6 bases from J, leaving 9 bases between.

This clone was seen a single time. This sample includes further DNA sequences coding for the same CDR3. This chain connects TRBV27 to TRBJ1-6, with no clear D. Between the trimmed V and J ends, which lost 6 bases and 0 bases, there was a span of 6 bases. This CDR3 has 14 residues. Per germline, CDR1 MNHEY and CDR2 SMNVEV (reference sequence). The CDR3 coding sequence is TGTGCCAGCAGCCCGAGCTCCTATAATTCACCCCTCCACTTT. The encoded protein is CASSPSSYNSPLHF.

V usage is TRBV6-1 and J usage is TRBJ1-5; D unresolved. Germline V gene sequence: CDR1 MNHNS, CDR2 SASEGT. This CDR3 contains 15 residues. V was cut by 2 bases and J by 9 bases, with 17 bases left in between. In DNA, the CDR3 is TGTGCCAGCAGTGAAACAACACCGGGGTATCGGCCCCAGCATTTT. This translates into CASSETTPGYRPQHF.

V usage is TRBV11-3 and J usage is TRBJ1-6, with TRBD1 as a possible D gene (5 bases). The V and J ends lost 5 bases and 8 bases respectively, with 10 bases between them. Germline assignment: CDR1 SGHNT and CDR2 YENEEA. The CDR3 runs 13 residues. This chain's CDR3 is CASSLGGDSPLHF. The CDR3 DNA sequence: TGTGCCAGCAGCCTGGGGGGGGATTCACCCCTCCACTTT.

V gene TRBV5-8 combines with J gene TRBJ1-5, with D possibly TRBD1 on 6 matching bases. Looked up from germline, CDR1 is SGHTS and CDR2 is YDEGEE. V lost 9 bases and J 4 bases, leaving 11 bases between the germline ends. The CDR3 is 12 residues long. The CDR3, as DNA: TGTGCCACCCGGGGGCGAAATCAGCCCCAGCATTTT. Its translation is CATRGRNQPQHF.

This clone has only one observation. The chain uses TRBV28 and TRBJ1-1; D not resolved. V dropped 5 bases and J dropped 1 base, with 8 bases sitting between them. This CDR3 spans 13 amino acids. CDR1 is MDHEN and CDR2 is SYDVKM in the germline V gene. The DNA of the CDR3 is TGTGCCAGCAGTCCCGAGAGGAACACTGAAGCTTTCTTT. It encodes CASSPERNTEAFF.

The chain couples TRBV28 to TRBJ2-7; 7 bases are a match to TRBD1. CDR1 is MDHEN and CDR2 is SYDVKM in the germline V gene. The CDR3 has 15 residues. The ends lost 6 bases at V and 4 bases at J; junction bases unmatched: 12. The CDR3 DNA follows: TGTGCCAGCAGCATGGACAGGACCAGCGATTACGAGCAGTACTTC. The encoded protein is CASSMDRTSDYEQYF.

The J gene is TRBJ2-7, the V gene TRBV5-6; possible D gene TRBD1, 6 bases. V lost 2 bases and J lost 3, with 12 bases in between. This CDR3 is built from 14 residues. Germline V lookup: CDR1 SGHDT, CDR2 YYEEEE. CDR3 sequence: CASSFEQGYYEQYF. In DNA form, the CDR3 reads TGTGCCAGCAGCTTCGAACAGGGTTACTACGAGCAGTACTTC.

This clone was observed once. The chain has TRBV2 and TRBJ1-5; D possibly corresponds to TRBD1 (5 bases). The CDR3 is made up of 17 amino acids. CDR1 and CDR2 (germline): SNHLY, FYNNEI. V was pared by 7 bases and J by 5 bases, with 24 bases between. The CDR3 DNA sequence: TGTGCCAGCACCACCGGGACTTACCAGAAAAGGGATCAGCCCCAGCATTTT. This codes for CASTTGTYQKRDQPQHF.